What follows describes a single TCR beta chain. The antigen is undetermined. Data came from immunoSEQ multiplex PCR; TCRdb stores just in-frame clones and leaves some out. The data show approximately 350,000 clones, roughly 80% seen once. Treatment noted: around 19 received Ad26.COV2.S at low or high dose, single or two shots; a few received placebo; per-sample allocation not given. All samples were drawn on day 63, counting from the first vaccine or placebo injection. It was an adult aged 18-55 years in Boston who was the donor. The data originate from a study of Ad26.COV2.S vaccination and SARS-CoV-2 variants. Findings of the study overall: Comparable non-spike TCR breadth was observed in vaccine and placebo recipients.

The CDR3 length is 12 residues. Germline V gives CDR1 SNHLY, CDR2 FYNNEI. V was clipped by 7 bases and J by 7 bases; unmatched bases: 6. The chain carries TRBV2 and TRBJ1-1; 7 bases match TRBD1. The input for sequencing was peripheral blood, taken in a trial of Ad26.COV2.S vaccine versus placebo. The clonotype comes from a person between 18 and 60 years old who received the Ad26.COV2.S COVID-19 vaccine or a placebo. CDR3 sequence: CASKGAPNEAFF. CDR3 nucleotides: TGTGCCAGCAAGGGGGCCCCTAATGAAGCTTTCTTT.